The source of this T cell receptor beta chain is a study of cytomegalovirus exposure and HLA in healthy donors. Study-wide context: For the approximately 410 genotyped donors, approximately 83% fell within the Caucasian-associated ancestry cluster. Study results and caveats: Earlier analysis found most TCR beta V segments productive about 87% or about 30% of the time. A few CMV-associated chains proved CMV antigen-specific in vitro.

The PCR employed 60 Vbeta primers together with 13 Jbeta primers. As processed by the authors: A later analysis tallied 65 million to 85 million unique TCR beta chains, about 9.9 million of them shared. Only in-frame clones appear in the TCRdb table, and some are missing; sequencing was by immunoSEQ multiplex PCR. V and J calls and clone size are those listed in that table; D and trimming were worked out from the DNA. This sample has approximately 170,000 clones, with roughly 80% found just once. Details on this clone: Its antigen is undetermined.

This CDR3 has 13 amino acids. Germline values: CDR1 MNHNS, CDR2 SASEGT. V was cut by 4 bases and J by 1 base, with 7 bases left in between. The TCR sequence derives from a male donor in good health and CMV-seronegative. This chain links TRBV6-1 with TRBJ1-1; D gene uncertain. The sequencing input was PBMCs. CDR3 bases: TGTGCCAGCAGTGTAGGCGGGAACACTGAAGCTTTCTTT. Its translation is CASSVGGNTEAFF.